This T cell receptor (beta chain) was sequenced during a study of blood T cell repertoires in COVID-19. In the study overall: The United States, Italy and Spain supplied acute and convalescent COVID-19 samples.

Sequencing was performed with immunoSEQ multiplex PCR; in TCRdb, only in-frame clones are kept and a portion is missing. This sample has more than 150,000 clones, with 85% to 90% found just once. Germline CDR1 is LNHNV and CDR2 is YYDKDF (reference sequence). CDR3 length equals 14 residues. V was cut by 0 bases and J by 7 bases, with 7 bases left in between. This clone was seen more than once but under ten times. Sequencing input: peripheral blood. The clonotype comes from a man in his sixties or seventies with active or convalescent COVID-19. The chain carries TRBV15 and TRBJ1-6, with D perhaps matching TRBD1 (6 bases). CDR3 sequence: CATSRDQGNSPLHF. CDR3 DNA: TGTGCCACCAGCAGAGATCAGGGGAATTCACCCCTCCACTTT.